Given below is one T cell receptor (beta chain) in context. The data were obtained in a study of blood T cell repertoires in COVID-19. V was trimmed by 2 bases and J by 5 bases, leaving 13 bases between them. The CDR3 has 14 amino acids. The Seattle patients, enrolled during active infection, were followed longitudinally. TCRdb keeps only in-frame clones here, not all; method: immunoSEQ multiplex PCR. The table lists 75,000 to 90,000 clones, 78% of them singletons. This sequence originates from a man aged 60 to 69 with COVID-19, enrolled during active disease. The sequencing input was peripheral blood. The chain joins TRBV6-7 to TRBJ2-7, with a possible D match to TRBD2 (5 bases). TRBV6-7 counts as an open reading frame of uncertain function. The CDR3 DNA follows: TGTGCCAGCAGTTACGGCCCGGGGTTCGACGAGCAGTACTTC. Amino acid sequence: CASSYGPGFDEQYF.